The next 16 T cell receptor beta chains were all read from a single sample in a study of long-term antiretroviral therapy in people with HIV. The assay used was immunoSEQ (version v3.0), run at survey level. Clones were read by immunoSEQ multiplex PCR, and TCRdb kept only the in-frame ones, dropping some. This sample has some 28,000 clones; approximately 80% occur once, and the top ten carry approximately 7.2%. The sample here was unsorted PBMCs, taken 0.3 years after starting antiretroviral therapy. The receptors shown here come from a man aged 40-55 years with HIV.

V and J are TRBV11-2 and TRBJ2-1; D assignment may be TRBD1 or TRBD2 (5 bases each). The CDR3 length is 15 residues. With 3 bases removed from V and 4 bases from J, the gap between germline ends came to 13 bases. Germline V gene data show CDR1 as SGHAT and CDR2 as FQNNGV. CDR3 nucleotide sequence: TGTGCCAGCAGCTTGTCCCAGGGCGGGTACAATGAGCAGTTCTTC. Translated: CASSLSQGGYNEQFF.

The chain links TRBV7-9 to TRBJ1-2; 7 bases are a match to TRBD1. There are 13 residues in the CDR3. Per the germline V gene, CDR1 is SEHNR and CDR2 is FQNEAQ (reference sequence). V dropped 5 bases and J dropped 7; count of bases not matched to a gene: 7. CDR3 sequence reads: CASSPQTGSGYTF. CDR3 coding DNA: TGTGCCAGCAGCCCTCAGACAGGGTCTGGCTACACCTTC.

In nucleotides, the CDR3 is TGTGCCAGCTTTAGGACAGGGAGCACAGATACGCAGTATTTT. Translation: CASFRTGSTDTQYF. This chain uses TRBV27 with TRBJ2-3; 8 bases line up with TRBD1. Per germline, CDR1 MNHEY and CDR2 SMNVEV (reference sequence). The V segment lost 8 bases and the J segment 0 bases; nucleotides outside the gene matches: 4. This CDR3 region has 14 residues.

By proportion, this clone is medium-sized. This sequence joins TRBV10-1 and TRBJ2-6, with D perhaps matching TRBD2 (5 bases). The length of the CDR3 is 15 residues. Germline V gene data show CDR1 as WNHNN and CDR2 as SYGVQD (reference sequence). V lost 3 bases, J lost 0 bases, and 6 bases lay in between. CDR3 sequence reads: CASSDRGSGANVLTF. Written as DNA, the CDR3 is TGCGCCAGCAGTGACCGGGGCTCTGGGGCCAACGTCCTGACTTTC.

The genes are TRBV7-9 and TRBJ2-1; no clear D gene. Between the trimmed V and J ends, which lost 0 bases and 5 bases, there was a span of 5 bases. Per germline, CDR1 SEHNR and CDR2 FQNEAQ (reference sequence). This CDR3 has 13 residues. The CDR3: CASSLAVNNEQFF. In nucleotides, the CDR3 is TGTGCCAGCAGCTTAGCGGTAAACAATGAGCAGTTCTTC.

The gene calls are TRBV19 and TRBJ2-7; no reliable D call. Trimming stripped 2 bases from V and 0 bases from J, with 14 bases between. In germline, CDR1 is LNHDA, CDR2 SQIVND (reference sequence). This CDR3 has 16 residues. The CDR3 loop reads CASSISQQSNSYEQYF. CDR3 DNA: TGTGCCAGTAGTATATCACAGCAGTCAAACTCCTACGAGCAGTACTTC.

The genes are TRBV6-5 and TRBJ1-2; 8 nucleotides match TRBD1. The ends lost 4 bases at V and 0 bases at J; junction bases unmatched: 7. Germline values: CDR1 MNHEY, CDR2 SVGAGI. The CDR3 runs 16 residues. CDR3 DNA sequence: TGTGCCAGCAGTTCCCCCCGGGACAGGACTAACTATGGCTACACCTTC. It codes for CASSSPRDRTNYGYTF.

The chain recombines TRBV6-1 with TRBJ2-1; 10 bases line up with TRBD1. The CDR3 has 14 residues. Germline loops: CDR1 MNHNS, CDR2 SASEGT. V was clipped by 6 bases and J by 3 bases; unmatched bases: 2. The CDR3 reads CASSRDRGYNEQFF. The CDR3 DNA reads TGTGCCAGCAGCCGGGACAGGGGCTACAATGAGCAGTTCTTC.

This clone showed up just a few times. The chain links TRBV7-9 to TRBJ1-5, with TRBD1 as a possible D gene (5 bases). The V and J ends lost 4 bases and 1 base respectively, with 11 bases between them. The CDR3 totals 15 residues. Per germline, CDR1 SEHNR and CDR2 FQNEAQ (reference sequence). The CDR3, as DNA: TGTGCCAGCAGCTCCTCTTGGGGCAGCAATCAGCCCCAGCATTTT. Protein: CASSSSWGSNQPQHF.

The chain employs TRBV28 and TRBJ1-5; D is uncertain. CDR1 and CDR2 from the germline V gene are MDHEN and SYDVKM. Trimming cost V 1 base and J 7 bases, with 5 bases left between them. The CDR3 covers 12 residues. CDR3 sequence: CASSLFGQPQHF. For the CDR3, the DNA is TGTGCCAGCAGTTTATTCGGGCAGCCCCAGCATTTT.

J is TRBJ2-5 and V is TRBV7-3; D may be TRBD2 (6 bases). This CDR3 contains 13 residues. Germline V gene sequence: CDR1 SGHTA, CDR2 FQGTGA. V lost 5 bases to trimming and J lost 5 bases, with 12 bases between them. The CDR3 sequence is CASSRGAGETQYF. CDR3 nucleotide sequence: TGTGCCAGCAGCCGCGGGGCGGGTGAGACCCAGTACTTC.

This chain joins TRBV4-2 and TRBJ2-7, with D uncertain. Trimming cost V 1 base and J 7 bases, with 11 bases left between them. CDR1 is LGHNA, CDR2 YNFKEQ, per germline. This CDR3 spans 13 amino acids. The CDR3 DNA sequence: TGTGCCAGCAGCCAAGGACACTCTCGGGAGCAGTACTTC. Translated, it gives CASSQGHSREQYF.

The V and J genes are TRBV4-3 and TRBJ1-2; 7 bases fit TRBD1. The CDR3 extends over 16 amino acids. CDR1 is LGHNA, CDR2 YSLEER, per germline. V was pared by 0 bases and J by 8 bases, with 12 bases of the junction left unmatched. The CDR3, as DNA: TGCGCCAGCAGCCAAGATCCCCGGGACAGCAATTCGGGCTACACCTTC. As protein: CASSQDPRDSNSGYTF.

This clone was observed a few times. The CDR3 here is CASSSQGYGEQFF. Written as DNA, the CDR3 is TGTGCCAGCAGCTCACAGGGCTACGGTGAGCAGTTCTTC. J is TRBJ2-1 and V is TRBV7-9; tentatively, D is TRBD1 (6 bases). The ends were cut back, 4 bases at V and 9 bases at J, with 13 bases in the middle. The CDR3 is made up of 13 amino acids. Germline V gene sequence: CDR1 SEHNR, CDR2 FQNEAQ (reference sequence). Variable domain in full (rest from reference TRBV7-9 and TRBJ2-1): DTGVSQNPRHKITKRGQNVTFRCDPISEHNRLYWYRQTLGQGPEFLTYFQNEAQLEKSRLLSDRFSAERPKGSFSTLEIQRTEQGDSAMYLCASSSQGYGEQFFGPGTRLTVL.

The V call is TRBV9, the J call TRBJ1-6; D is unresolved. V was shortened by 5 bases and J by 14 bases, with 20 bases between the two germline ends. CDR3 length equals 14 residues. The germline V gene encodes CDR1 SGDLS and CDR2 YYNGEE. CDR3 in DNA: TGTGCCAGCAGTCCTGGCGGGTTCTTGGGATCCCTCCACTTT. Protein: CASSPGGFLGSLHF.

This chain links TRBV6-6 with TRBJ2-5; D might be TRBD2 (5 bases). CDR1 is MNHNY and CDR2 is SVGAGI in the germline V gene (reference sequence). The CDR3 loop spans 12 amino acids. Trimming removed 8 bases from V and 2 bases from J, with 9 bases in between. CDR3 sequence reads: CASRAVQETQYF. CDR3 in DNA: TGTGCCAGCCGAGCGGTACAAGAGACCCAGTACTTC.